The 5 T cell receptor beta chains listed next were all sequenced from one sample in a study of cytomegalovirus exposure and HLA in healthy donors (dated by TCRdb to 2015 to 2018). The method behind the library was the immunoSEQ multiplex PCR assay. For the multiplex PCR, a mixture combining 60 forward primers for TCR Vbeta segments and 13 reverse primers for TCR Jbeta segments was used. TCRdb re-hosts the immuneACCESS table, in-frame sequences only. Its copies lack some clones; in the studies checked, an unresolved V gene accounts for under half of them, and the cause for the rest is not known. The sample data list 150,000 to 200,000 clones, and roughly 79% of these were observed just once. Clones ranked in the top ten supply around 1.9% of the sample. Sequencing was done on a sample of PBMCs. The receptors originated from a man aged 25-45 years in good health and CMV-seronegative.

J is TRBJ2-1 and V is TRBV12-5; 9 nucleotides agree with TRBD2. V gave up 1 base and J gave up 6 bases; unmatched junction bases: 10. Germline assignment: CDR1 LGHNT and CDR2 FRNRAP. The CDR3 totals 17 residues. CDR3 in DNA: TGTGCTAGTGGTTTGGGACATAGCGGGAGCCTTGGCAATGAGCAGTTCTTC. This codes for CASGLGHSGSLGNEQFF. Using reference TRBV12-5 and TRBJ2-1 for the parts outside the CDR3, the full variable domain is DARVTQTPRHKVTEMGQEVTMRCQPILGHNTVFWYRQTMMQGLELLAYFRNRAPLDDSGMPKDRFSAEMPDATLATLKIQPSEPRDSAVYFCASGLGHSGSLGNEQFFGPGTRLTVL.

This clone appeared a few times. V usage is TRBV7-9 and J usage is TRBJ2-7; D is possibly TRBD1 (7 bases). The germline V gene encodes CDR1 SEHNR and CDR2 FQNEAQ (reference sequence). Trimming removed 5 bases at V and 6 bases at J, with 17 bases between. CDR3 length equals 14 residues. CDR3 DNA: TGTGCCAGCAGCCCGCAGGGGGGACCGATCGAGCAGTACTTC. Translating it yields CASSPQGGPIEQYF.

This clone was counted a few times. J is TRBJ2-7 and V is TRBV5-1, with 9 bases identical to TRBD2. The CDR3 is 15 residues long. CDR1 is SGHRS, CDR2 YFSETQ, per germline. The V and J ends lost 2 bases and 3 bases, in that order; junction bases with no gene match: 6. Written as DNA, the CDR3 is TGCGCCAGCAGCTTTGGTCTAGCGGGGAACTACGAGCAGTACTTC. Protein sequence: CASSFGLAGNYEQYF. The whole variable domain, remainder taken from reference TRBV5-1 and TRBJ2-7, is KAGVTQTPRYLIKTRGQQVTLSCSPISGHRSVSWYQQTPGQGLQFLFEYFSETQRNKGNFPGRFSGRQFSNSRSEMNVSTLELGDSALYLCASSFGLAGNYEQYFGPGTRLTVT.

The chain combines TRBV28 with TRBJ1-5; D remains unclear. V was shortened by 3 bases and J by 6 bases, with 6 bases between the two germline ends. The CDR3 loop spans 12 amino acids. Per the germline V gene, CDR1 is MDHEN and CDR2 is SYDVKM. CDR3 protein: CASSFLFQPQHF. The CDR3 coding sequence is TGTGCCAGCAGTTTTTTATTTCAGCCCCAGCATTTT.

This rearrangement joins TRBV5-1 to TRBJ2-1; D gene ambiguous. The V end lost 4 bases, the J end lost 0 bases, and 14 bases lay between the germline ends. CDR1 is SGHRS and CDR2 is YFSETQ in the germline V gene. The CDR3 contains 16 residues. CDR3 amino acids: CASSPNTAGSYNEQFF. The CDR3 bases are TGCGCCAGCAGCCCTAACACAGCAGGCTCCTACAATGAGCAGTTCTTC.